This T cell receptor beta chain comes out of a study of T-cell memory formation after mild COVID-19. Trimming cost V 2 bases and J 4 bases, with 18 bases left between them. Germline V gene lookup returns CDR1 MNHEY and CDR2 SVGAGI. The CDR3 covers 16 residues. Constant-segment primers were used for 5'RACE, and the resulting TCR alpha and TCR beta cDNA libraries carried sample barcodes and UMIs. A single record per CDR3 protein comes from TCRdb applying MiXCR to the 5' RACE reads. The sample includes some 320,000 distinct CDR3 sequences, approximately 15% of them seen just once. A note on this clonotype: The conserved phenylalanine or tryptophan normally closing the CDR3 is absent here, so this likely arose from a read error.

This clonotype originated in a young man who had mild COVID-19 (a few samples of this study predate the infection). Cell type and time point are not known. Sequenced: PBMCs or a T cell subset sorted from them (not recorded which). V usage is TRBV6-5 and J usage is TRBJ2-7, with D possibly being TRBD1 (6 bases). The CDR3: CASSYQDSRSAYEQYL. CDR3 sequence (DNA): TGTGCCAGCAGTTACCAGGACAGCCGATCGGCTTACGAGCAGTACCTC.